The 5 T cell receptor beta chains below come from one sample, sequenced in a study of CD8 T cells in Susac syndrome (dated by TCRdb to between 2018 and 2021). Libraries were built with the immunoSEQ multiplex PCR assay. RNA was extracted using the RNeasy kit, and roughly 0.5 to 1 ug of the RNA was reverse transcribed with random hexamers. TCRdb passed the public sequencing reads through fastp at Q25 and MiXCR, retaining productive beta sequences. Every CDR3 protein is listed once, alongside the most common genes and DNA of its rows. The sample records about 400,000 distinct CDR3 sequences, 85% of which are singletons. About 0.12% of the sample lies in the top ten. The sequencing input was CD8+ T cells from PBMCs. All receptors come from a human donor with multiple sclerosis.

The rearrangement links TRBV11-2 to TRBJ1-5; D is unclear. This CDR3 contains 13 residues. V was pared by 0 bases and J by 10 bases, with 10 bases between. The V gene's germline CDR1 is SGHAT and CDR2 FQNNGV. CDR3: CASSLDLLEPQHF. DNA for the CDR3: TGTGCCAGCAGCTTAGACTTGTTAGAACCCCAGCATTTT.

This clonotype occurred once. CDR3 in amino acids: CASSLVRLLTDTQYF. CDR3 in DNA: TGTGCCAGCAGCTTAGTTCGGCTACTCACAGATACGCAGTATTTT. This chain links TRBV7-8 with TRBJ2-3; D gene ambiguous. The V gene lost 1 base and the J gene lost 2 bases, with 10 bases spanning the gap. Germline V CDR1 and CDR2: SGHVS, FQNEAQ. The CDR3 contains 15 residues.

The chain joins TRBV28 to TRBJ1-5, with D possibly being TRBD1 (6 bases). CDR1 MDHEN and CDR2 SYDVKM come from the germline V gene. Trimming cost V 4 bases and J 2 bases, with 12 bases left between them. This CDR3 has 15 amino acids. The CDR3 sequence is CASSYREAGNQPQHF. The CDR3 DNA reads as TGTGCCAGCAGTTACAGGGAAGCAGGCAATCAGCCCCAGCATTTT.

The V gene is TRBV14, the J gene TRBJ2-1; D remains unclear. This CDR3 is 15 amino acids long. V gave up 5 bases and J gave up 7 bases, with 18 bases separating them. CDR1 SGHDN and CDR2 FVKESK come from the germline V gene. The CDR3 is CASSGLSRSGNEQFF. CDR3 nucleotides: TGTGCCAGCAGCGGATTGTCCCGCTCCGGGAATGAGCAGTTCTTC.

This clonotype showed up just once. This chain joins TRBV29-1 and TRBJ1-2; possibly TRBD1 for D (6 bases). The CDR3 extends over 12 amino acids. Deletions cut 7 bases from V and 4 bases from J, with 13 bases between. From germline, CDR1 is SQVTM and CDR2 ANQGSEA. The CDR3 coding sequence is TGCAGCGCCGTGACAGGACCCTATGGCTACACCTTC. Protein product: CSAVTGPYGYTF.